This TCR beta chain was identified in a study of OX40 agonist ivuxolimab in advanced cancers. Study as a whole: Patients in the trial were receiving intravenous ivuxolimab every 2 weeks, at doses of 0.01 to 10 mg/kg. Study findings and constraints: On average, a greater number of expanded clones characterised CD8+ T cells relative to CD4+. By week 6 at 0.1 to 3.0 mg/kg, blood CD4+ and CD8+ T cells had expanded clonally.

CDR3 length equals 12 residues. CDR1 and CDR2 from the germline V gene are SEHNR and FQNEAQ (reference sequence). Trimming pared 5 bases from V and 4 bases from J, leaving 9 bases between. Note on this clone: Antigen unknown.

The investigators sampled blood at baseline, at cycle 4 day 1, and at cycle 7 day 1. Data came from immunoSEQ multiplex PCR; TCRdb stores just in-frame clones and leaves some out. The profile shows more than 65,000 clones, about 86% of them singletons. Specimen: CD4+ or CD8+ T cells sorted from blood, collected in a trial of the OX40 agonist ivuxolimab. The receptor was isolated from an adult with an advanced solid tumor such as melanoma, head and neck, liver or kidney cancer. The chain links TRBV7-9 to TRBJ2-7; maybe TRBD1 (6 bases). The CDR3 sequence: CASSRTVYEQYF. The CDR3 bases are TGTGCCAGCAGCAGGACAGTATACGAGCAGTACTTC.